One and the same sample provided the 30 T cell receptor beta chains below, sequenced in a study of cytomegalovirus exposure and HLA in healthy donors. It was with 60 Vbeta and 13 Jbeta primers that the PCR ran. The data were produced by immunoSEQ multiplex PCR, yet TCRdb's version contains in-frame clones alone and is incomplete. The table lists about 220,000 clones, roughly 80% of them singletons. The source material was PBMCs. These receptor sequences come from a man between 40 and 49 years old in good health and CMV-seropositive.

This clone was seen just once. The genes are TRBV9 and TRBJ2-4, with 9 bases lining up with TRBD1. Trimming at V came to 4 bases and at J to 6 bases, leaving 5 bases not matched to a gene. Per germline, CDR1 SGDLS and CDR2 YYNGEE. The CDR3 covers 14 residues. The CDR3 loop reads CASSHGTGLNIQYF. The CDR3 nucleotides are TGTGCCAGCAGCCACGGGACAGGGTTAAACATTCAGTACTTC.

The DNA for the CDR3 is TGTGCCAGCAGTGAACAGGGTACGGGAAACACCATATATTTT. It is translated as CASSEQGTGNTIYF. J is TRBJ1-3 and V is TRBV25-1; a possible D gene is TRBD1 (5 bases). The germline gives CDR1 MGHDK, CDR2 SYGVNS. With 2 bases removed from V and 4 bases from J, the gap between germline ends came to 9 bases. CDR3 size: 14 residues. The complete variable domain, with remaining parts taken from reference TRBV25-1 and TRBJ1-3, reads EADIYQTPRYLVIGTGKKITLECSQTMGHDKMYWYQQDPGMELHLIHYSYGVNSTEKGDLSSESTVSRIRTEHFPLTLESARPSHTSQYLCASSEQGTGNTIYFGEGSWLTVV.

V usage is TRBV10-1 and J usage is TRBJ2-7; TRBD2 is a possible D gene (6 bases). The V and J ends lost 5 bases and 3 bases respectively, with 8 bases between them. The CDR3 extends over 12 amino acids. Looked up from germline, CDR1 is WNHNN and CDR2 is SYGVQD (reference sequence). The CDR3 DNA is TGCGCCAGCAGTCGGGAGAACTACGAGCAGTACTTC. It is translated as CASSRENYEQYF.

The chain combines TRBV6-5 with TRBJ1-1, with unresolved D. Per the germline V gene, CDR1 is MNHEY and CDR2 is SVGAGI. V lost 0 bases, J lost 8 bases, and 10 bases lay in between. This CDR3 has 13 amino acids. CDR3 in DNA: TGTGCCAGCAGTTACTCGATCGCGAGGGAAGCTTTCTTT. Translated, it gives CASSYSIAREAFF.

The chain combines TRBV15 with TRBJ2-5; 7 bases line up with TRBD1. This CDR3 region has 17 residues. The germline gives CDR1 LNHNV, CDR2 YYDKDF (reference sequence). V shed 1 base and J 4 bases; nucleotides not matched to a gene: 12. The CDR3 DNA sequence: TGTGCCACCAGCAGAGTAAAGCCACAGGGGCGCAGAGAGACCCAGTACTTC. Protein: CATSRVKPQGRRETQYF.

The chain recombines TRBV5-1 with TRBJ2-3; possible D gene TRBD2, 6 bases. Germline V gene data show CDR1 as SGHRS and CDR2 as YFSETQ. The V end lost 1 base, the J end lost 2 bases, and 8 bases lay between the germline ends. The CDR3 has 14 residues. Written as DNA, the CDR3 is TGCGCCAGCAGCTTGAGGACTAACACAGATACGCAGTATTTT. Encoded protein: CASSLRTNTDTQYF.

The chain joins TRBV5-6 to TRBJ2-2; the D gene is possibly TRBD1 (6 bases). The V gene's germline CDR1 is SGHDT and CDR2 YYEEEE. This CDR3 has 15 residues. Trimming took 3 bases from V and 0 from J, leaving 9 bases between them. CDR3: CASSSGQPNTGELFF. The CDR3 coding sequence is TGTGCCAGCAGCTCCGGACAGCCGAACACCGGGGAGCTGTTTTTT.

The chain has TRBV6-6 and TRBJ2-7, with a possible D match to TRBD2 (7 bases). Germline values: CDR1 MNHNY, CDR2 SVGAGI (reference sequence). V lost 8 bases and J 5 bases, leaving 19 bases between the germline ends. The CDR3 consists of 14 residues. The CDR3 region is CASLGAGAANEQYV. CDR3 in DNA: TGTGCCAGCCTGGGGGCGGGAGCAGCTAACGAGCAGTACGTC.

V usage is TRBV21-1 and J usage is TRBJ1-1; no DNA check was done on the table's D call, TRBD1. TRBV21-1 is described as a pseudogene. This CDR3 has 11 amino acids. DNA for the CDR3: TGTGCCAGGAGACAGCGAGCTATAGGTTTCTTT. Its protein product is CARRQRAIGFF.

The chain recombines TRBV5-5 with TRBJ1-1; the D gene is possibly TRBD1 (5 bases). The CDR3 is made up of 13 amino acids. The germline gives CDR1 SGHKS, CDR2 YYEKEE (reference sequence). Trimming pared 3 bases from V and 4 bases from J, leaving 10 bases between. CDR3 nucleotides: TGTGCCAGCAGCTCCAGGGAGGGCACTGAAGCTTTCTTT. It specifies CASSSREGTEAFF.

For the CDR3, the DNA is TGTGCCAGCAGCCGAGGACAGAAAGAGACCCAGTACTTC. Its translation is CASSRGQKETQYF. The chain recombines TRBV7-6 with TRBJ2-5; D possibly corresponds to TRBD1 (6 bases). Germline assignment: CDR1 SGHVS and CDR2 FNYEAQ. V shed 5 bases and J shed 3 bases, with 10 bases lying between them. The CDR3 consists of 13 residues.

The V and J genes are TRBV11-2 and TRBJ2-3; 11 bases agree with TRBD2. The length of the CDR3 is 19 residues. V lost 1 base and J lost 0; bases outside the gene matches: 9. Germline loops: CDR1 SGHAT, CDR2 FQNNGV. For the CDR3, the DNA is TGTGCCAGCAGCTTAGGAGGACTAGCGGGCCTTACTAGCACAGATACGCAGTATTTT. It is translated as CASSLGGLAGLTSTDTQYF.

The chain has TRBV7-8 and TRBJ1-5; TRBD1 is a possible D gene (6 bases). Germline CDR1 reads SGHVS; CDR2 reads FQNEAQ. The CDR3 covers 13 residues. Between the trimmed V and J ends, which lost 5 bases and 6 bases, there was a span of 11 bases. The CDR3 sequence: CASSENRVQPQHF. The CDR3 DNA is TGTGCCAGCAGCGAAAACAGGGTTCAGCCCCAGCATTTT. The complete variable domain, with remaining parts taken from reference TRBV7-8 and TRBJ1-5, reads GAGVSQSPRYKVAKRGQDVALRCDPISGHVSLFWYQQALGQGPEFLTYFQNEAQLDKSGLPSDRFFAERPEGSVSTLKIQRTQQEDSAVYLCASSENRVQPQHFGDGTRLSIL.

The rearrangement joins TRBV6-5 to TRBJ2-1; the D gene is possibly TRBD1 (5 bases). Germline V gene data show CDR1 as MNHEY and CDR2 as SVGAGI. The V gene lost 6 bases and the J gene lost 6 bases, with 6 bases spanning the gap. CDR3 length: 11 amino acids. CDR3 loop: CASRGRNEQFF. The CDR3 nucleotides are TGTGCCAGCAGGGGGCGCAATGAGCAGTTCTTC.

This chain connects TRBV4-2 to TRBJ2-3; D ambiguous. The V end was cut by 0 bases, the J end by 1 base, with 11 bases between. This CDR3 has 16 residues. Germline values: CDR1 LGHNA, CDR2 YNFKEQ. In nucleotides, the CDR3 is TGTGCCAGCAGCCAAGAACGAGGTGCTGGCACAGATACGCAGTATTTT. Translation: CASSQERGAGTDTQYF.

The chain carries TRBV11-3 and TRBJ1-1; D is unresolved. The V gene lost 5 bases and the J gene lost 10 bases, with 11 bases spanning the gap. The CDR3 spans 11 residues. Germline CDR1 SGHNT, CDR2 YENEEA. CDR3 protein: CASSEEGTAFF. In nucleotides, the CDR3 is TGTGCCAGCAGCGAGGAGGGAACAGCTTTCTTT. Full variable domain (remainder filled in from reference TRBV11-3 and TRBJ1-1): EAGVVQSPRYKIIEKKQPVAFWCNPISGHNTLYWYLQNLGQGPELLIRYENEEAVDDSQLPKDRFSAERLKGVDSTLKIQPAELGDSAVYLCASSEEGTAFFGQGTRLTVV.

The J gene is TRBJ1-3, the V gene TRBV2; weak D call: TRBD1 (5 bases). Germline CDR1 and CDR2: SNHLY and FYNNEI. CDR3 length: 17 amino acids. Trimming left V 3 bases short and J 1 base short, with 16 bases between. CDR3 in DNA: TGTGCCAGCAGTGATTTTAGGGGCGTCACTTCTGGAAACACCATATATTTT. This encodes CASSDFRGVTSGNTIYF.

The chain combines TRBV5-1 with TRBJ1-3; a weak D match, TRBD1 (5 bases). Germline V gene sequence: CDR1 SGHRS, CDR2 YFSETQ. The CDR3 consists of 15 residues. With 7 bases removed from V and 2 bases from J, the gap between germline ends came to 16 bases. The CDR3 nucleotides are TGCGCCAGCTCCGGGGGAAGCTCTACTGGAAACACCATATATTTT. Amino acid sequence: CASSGGSSTGNTIYF.

V usage is TRBV6-1 and J usage is TRBJ2-1; 7 bases map to TRBD1. With V trimmed by 2 bases and J by 9 bases, 7 bases remained unmatched. The CDR3 extends over 14 amino acids. Germline V gives CDR1 MNHNS, CDR2 SASEGT. CDR3 bases: TGTGCCAGCAGTGAAAGGGACAGACACAGTGAGCAGTTCTTC. Amino acid sequence: CASSERDRHSEQFF.

This chain uses TRBV29-1 with TRBJ1-2; D gene uncertain. Germline CDR1 reads SQVTM; CDR2 reads ANQGSEA. This CDR3 spans 11 amino acids. The germline V and J ends were trimmed by 3 bases and 4 bases, with 6 bases remaining between them. The CDR3 DNA is TGCAGCGTTGACGAGGGCTATGGCTACACCTTC. It codes for CSVDEGYGYTF.

Here the CDR3 reads CASSREPNQETQYF. CDR3 bases: TGCGCCAGCTCCCGGGAGCCAAACCAAGAGACCCAGTACTTC. The V call is TRBV5-1, the J call TRBJ2-5, with D maybe TRBD2 (6 bases). Per the germline V gene, CDR1 is SGHRS and CDR2 is YFSETQ. This CDR3 is built from 14 residues. Deletions cut 7 bases from V and 0 bases from J, with 13 bases between.

The genes are TRBV14 and TRBJ2-7, with TRBD2 matching over 11 bases. V shed 1 base, J shed 5 bases, and the junction held 7 bases outside the gene matches. The CDR3 spans 16 residues. CDR1 and CDR2 from the germline V gene are SGHDN and FVKESK. The CDR3 loop is CASSQVSLAGVNEQYF. The DNA of the CDR3 is TGTGCCAGCAGCCAAGTTTCACTAGCGGGAGTCAACGAGCAGTACTTC. Full variable domain (missing parts from reference TRBV14 and TRBJ2-7): EAGVTQFPSHSVIEKGQTVTLRCDPISGHDNLYWYRRVMGKEIKFLLHFVKESKQDESGMPNNRFLAERTGGTYSTLKVQPAELEDSGVYFCASSQVSLAGVNEQYFGPGTRLTVT.

The CDR3 DNA reads TGTGCCAGCAGTTACAAAGACAGGCTTGTCCCCGGGGAGCTGTTTTTT. This sequence encodes CASSYKDRLVPGELFF. This sequence joins TRBV6-6 and TRBJ2-2; a possible D gene is TRBD1 (6 bases). Per the germline V gene, CDR1 is MNHNY and CDR2 is SVGAGI (reference sequence). The CDR3 loop spans 16 amino acids. Trimming took off 2 bases at V and 6 bases at J, with 16 bases between the two ends.

This chain uses TRBV29-1 with TRBJ2-3, with unresolved D. Trimming cost V 3 bases and J 0 bases, with 10 bases left between them. Germline CDR1 SQVTM, CDR2 ANQGSEA. The CDR3 loop spans 14 amino acids. CDR3: CSVDISYSTDTQYF. Here the CDR3 DNA reads TGCAGCGTTGATATCTCCTATAGCACAGATACGCAGTATTTT.

The J gene is TRBJ2-7, the V gene TRBV27; 13 nucleotides line up with TRBD2. Germline V gives CDR1 MNHEY, CDR2 SMNVEV (reference sequence). CDR3 length equals 16 residues. Germline trimming cut 4 bases from V and 3 bases from J; bases unmatched to any gene: 6. CDR3 DNA sequence: TGTGCCAGCAGTTATAAGGGGACTAGCGGGATCTACGAGCAGTACTTC. Protein: CASSYKGTSGIYEQYF.

The chain uses TRBV5-8 and TRBJ2-3; unclear D gene. The CDR3 has 13 amino acids. Germline V gene sequence: CDR1 SGHTS, CDR2 YDEGEE. Between the trimmed V and J ends, which lost 4 bases and 2 bases, there was a span of 8 bases. CDR3 nucleotide sequence: TGTGCCAGCAGCGGCGGTTACACAGATACGCAGTATTTT. Its translation: CASSGGYTDTQYF.

The V and J genes are TRBV27 and TRBJ1-1; 7 nucleotides line up with TRBD1. The CDR3 sequence is 11 residues long. Per the germline V gene, CDR1 is MNHEY and CDR2 is SMNVEV (reference sequence). V shed 7 bases and J 8 bases; nucleotides not matched to a gene: 4. The CDR3 spells CASTSQGEAFF. The CDR3 DNA reads as TGTGCCAGCACTTCACAGGGGGAAGCTTTCTTT.

The V call is TRBV6-1, the J call TRBJ2-7; maybe TRBD1 (5 bases). Germline V lookup: CDR1 MNHNS, CDR2 SASEGT. V was shortened by 6 bases and J by 4 bases, with 13 bases between the two germline ends. CDR3 length: 13 residues. The CDR3 is CASSFTQGYEQYV. The CDR3 region has the DNA TGTGCCAGCAGCTTTACTCAGGGTTACGAGCAGTACGTC.

The chain is built from TRBV2 and TRBJ2-7, with TRBD1 matching 10 bases. This CDR3 is built from 15 residues. Germline CDR1 is SNHLY and CDR2 is FYNNEI. Trimming removed 6 bases from V and 5 bases from J; junction bases left unmatched: 10. As DNA, the CDR3 is TGTGCCAGCAGGAGGGACAGGGGCGACGAGAACGAGCAGTACTTC. The encoded protein is CASRRDRGDENEQYF.

The rearrangement uses TRBV30 and TRBJ2-5; no definite D call. The V end lost 2 bases, the J end lost 5 bases, and 6 bases lay between the germline ends. From germline, CDR1 is GTSNPN and CDR2 SVGIG (reference sequence). This CDR3 is built from 11 residues. The CDR3 DNA reads as TGTGCCTGGAGTCCGGTGGAGACCCAGTACTTC. Protein product: CAWSPVETQYF. Full variable domain (outside the CDR3, taken from reference TRBV30 and TRBJ2-5): SQTIHQWPATLVQPVGSPLSLECTVEGTSNPNLYWYRQAAGRGLQLLFYSVGIGQISSEVPQNLSASRPQDRQFILSSKKLLLSDSGFYLCAWSPVETQYFGPGTRLLVL.